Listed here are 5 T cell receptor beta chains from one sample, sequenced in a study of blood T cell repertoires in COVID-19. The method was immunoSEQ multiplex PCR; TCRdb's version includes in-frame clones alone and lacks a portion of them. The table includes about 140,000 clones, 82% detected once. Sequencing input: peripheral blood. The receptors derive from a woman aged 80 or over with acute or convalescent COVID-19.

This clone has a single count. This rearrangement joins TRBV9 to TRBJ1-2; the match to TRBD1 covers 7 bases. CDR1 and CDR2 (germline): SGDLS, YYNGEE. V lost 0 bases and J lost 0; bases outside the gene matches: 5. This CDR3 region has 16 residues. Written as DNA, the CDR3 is TGTGCCAGCAGCGTAGCTCGGGACAGTCCTAACTATGGCTACACCTTC. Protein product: CASSVARDSPNYGYTF.

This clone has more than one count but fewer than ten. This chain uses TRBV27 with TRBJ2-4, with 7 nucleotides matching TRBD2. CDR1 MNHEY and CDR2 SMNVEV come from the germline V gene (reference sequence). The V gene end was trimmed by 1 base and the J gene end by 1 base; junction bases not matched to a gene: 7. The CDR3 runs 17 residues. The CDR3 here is CASSLFGSGRAKNIQYF. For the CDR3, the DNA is TGTGCCAGCAGTTTATTCGGTAGCGGGCGGGCCAAAAACATTCAGTACTTC.

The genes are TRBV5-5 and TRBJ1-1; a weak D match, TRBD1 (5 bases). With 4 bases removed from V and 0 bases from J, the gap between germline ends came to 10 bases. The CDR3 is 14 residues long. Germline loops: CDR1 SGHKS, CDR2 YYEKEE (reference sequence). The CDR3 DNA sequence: TGTGCCAGCAGCCCGACAGCCGTGAACACTGAAGCTTTCTTT. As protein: CASSPTAVNTEAFF.

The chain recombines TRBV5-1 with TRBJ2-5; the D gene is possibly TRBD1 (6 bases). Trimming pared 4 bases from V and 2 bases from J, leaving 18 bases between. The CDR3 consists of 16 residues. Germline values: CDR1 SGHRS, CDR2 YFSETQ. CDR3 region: CASSLQGRAGQETQYF. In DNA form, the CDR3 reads TGCGCCAGCAGCCTACAGGGTCGGGCGGGTCAAGAGACCCAGTACTTC.

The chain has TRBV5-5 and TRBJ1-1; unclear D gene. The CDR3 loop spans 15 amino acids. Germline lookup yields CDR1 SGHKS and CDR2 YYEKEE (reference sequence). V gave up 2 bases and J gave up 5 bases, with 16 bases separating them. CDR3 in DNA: TGTGCCAGCAGCTTTTCCTGGGAGGGCGAGACTGAAGCTTTCTTT. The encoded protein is CASSFSWEGETEAFF.